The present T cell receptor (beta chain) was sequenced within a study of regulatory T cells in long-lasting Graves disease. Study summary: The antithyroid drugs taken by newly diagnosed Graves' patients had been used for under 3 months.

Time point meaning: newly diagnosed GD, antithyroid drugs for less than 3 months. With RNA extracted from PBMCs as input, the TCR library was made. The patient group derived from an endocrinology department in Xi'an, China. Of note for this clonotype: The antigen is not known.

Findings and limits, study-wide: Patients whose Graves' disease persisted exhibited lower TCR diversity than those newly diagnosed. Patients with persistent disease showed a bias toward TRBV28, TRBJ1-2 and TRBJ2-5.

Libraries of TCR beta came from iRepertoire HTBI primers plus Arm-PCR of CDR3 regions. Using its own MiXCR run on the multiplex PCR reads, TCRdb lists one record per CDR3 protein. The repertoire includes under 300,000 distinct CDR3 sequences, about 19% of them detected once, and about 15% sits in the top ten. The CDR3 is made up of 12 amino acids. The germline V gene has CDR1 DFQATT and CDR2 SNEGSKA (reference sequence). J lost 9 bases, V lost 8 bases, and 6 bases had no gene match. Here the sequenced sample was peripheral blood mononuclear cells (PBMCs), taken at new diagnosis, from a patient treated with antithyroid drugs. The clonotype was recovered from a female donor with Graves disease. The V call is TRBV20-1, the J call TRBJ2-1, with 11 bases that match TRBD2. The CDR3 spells CSTRLAGFEQFF. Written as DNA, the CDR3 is TGCAGTACCAGACTAGCGGGATTTGAGCAGTTCTTC.